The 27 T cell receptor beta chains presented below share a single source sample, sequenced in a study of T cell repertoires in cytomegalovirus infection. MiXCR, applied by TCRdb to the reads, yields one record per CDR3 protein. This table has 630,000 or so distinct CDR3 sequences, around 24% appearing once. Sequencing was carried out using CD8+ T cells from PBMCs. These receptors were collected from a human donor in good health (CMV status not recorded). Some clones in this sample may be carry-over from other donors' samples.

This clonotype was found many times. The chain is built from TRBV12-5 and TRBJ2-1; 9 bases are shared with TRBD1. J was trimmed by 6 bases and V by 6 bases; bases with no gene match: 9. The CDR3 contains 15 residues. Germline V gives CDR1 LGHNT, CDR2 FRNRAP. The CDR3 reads CASGAGTGNFNEQFF. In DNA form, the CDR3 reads TGTGCTAGTGGCGCCGGGACAGGGAACTTCAATGAGCAGTTCTTC.

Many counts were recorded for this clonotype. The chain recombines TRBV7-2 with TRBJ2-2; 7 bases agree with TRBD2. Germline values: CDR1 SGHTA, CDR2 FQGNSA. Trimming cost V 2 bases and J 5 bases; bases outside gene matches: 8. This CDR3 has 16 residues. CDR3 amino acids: CASSLNGLGGTGELFF. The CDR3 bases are TGTGCCAGCAGCTTAAACGGACTAGGCGGAACCGGGGAGCTGTTTTTT.

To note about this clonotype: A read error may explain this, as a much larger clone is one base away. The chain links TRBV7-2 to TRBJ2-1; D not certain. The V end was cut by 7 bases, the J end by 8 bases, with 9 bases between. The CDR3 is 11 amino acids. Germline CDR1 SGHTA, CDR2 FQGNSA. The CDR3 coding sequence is TGTGCCAGCAACCCTCGGGATGAGCAGTTCTTC. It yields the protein CASNPRDEQFF.

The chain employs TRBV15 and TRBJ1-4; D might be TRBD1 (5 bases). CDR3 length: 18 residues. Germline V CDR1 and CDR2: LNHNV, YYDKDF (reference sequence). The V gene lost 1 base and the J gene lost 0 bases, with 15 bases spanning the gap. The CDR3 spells CATSRAWRQKPTNEKLFF. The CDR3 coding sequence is TGTGCCACCAGCAGAGCTTGGAGACAGAAACCAACTAATGAAAAACTGTTTTTT.

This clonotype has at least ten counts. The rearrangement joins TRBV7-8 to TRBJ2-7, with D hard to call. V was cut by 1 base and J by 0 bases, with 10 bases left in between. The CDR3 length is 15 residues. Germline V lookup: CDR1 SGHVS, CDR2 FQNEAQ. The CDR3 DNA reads TGTGCCAGCAGCTTAGGGTATCCAGGCTCCTACGAGCAGTACGTC. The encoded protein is CASSLGYPGSYEQYV.

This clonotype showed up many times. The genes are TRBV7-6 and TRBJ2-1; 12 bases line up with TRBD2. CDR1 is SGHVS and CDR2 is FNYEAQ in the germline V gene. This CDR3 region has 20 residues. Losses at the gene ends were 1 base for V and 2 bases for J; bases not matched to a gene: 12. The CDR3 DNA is TGTGCCAGCAGCTTAGGGACTAGCGGGGCACTAACCACCGCCTACAATGAGCAGTTCTTC. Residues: CASSLGTSGALTTAYNEQFF. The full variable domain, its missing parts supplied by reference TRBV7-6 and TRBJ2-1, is GAGVSQSPRYKVTKRGQDVALRCDPISGHVSLYWYRQALGQGPEFLTYFNYEAQQDKSGLPNDRFSAERPEGSISTLTIQRTEQRDSAMYRCASSLGTSGALTTAYNEQFFGPGTRLTVL.

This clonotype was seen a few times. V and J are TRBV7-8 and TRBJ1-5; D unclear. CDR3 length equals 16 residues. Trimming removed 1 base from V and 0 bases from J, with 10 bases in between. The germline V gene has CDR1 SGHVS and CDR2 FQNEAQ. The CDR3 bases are TGTGCCAGCAGCTTAGGATGGGGAAATAGCAATCAGCCCCAGCATTTT. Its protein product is CASSLGWGNSNQPQHF.

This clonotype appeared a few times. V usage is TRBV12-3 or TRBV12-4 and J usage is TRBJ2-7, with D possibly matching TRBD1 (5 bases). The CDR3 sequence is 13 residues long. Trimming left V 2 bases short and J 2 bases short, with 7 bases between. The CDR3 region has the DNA TGTGCCAGCAGTTTACGACAGCCCTACGAGCAGTACTTC. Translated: CASSLRQPYEQYF.

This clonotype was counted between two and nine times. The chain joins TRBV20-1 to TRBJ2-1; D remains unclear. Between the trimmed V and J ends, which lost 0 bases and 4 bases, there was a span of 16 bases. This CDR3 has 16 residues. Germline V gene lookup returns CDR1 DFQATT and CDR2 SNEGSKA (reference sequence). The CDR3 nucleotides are TGCAGTGCTAGAGACGCGGCGTACTCACCATACAATGAGCAGTTCTTC. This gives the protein CSARDAAYSPYNEQFF.

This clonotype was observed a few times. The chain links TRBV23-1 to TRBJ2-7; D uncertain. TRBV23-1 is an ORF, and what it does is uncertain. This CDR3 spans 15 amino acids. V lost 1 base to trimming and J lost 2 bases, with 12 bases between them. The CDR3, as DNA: TGCGCCAGCAGTCAATGCGATCAAAGGACCTACGAGCAGTACGTC. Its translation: CASSQCDQRTYEQYV.

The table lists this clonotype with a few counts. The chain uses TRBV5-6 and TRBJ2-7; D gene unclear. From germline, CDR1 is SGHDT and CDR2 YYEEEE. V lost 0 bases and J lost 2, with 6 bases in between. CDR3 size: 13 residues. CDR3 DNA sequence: TGTGCCAGCAGCTTGGGTCACCCCTACGAGCAGTACTTC. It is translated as CASSLGHPYEQYF. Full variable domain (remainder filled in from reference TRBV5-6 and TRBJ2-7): DAGVTQSPTHLIKTRGQQVTLRCSPKSGHDTVSWYQQALGQGPQFIFQYYEEEERQRGNFPDRFSGHQFPNYSSELNVNALLLGDSALYLCASSLGHPYEQYFGPGTRLTVT.

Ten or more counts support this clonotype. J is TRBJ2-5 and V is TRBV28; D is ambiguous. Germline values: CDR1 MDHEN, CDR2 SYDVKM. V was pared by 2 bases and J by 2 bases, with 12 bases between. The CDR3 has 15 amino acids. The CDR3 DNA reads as TGTGCCAGCAGTTTAGGATTAAGTGGACAAGAGACCCAGTACTTC. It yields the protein CASSLGLSGQETQYF.

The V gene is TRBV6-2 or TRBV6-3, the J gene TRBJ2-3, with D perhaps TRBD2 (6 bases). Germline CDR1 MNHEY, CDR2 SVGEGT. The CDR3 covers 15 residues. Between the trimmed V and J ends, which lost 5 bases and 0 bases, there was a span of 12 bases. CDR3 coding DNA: TGTGCCAGCAGTCGCGGGACTTCTAGCACAGATACGCAGTATTTT. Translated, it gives CASSRGTSSTDTQYF.

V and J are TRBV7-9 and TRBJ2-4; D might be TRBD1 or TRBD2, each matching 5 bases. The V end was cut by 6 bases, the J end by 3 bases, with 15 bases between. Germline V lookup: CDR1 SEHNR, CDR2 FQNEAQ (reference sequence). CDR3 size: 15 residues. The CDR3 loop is CASSIDGAGKNIQYF. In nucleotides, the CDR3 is TGTGCCAGCAGTATCGACGGGGCAGGCAAAAACATTCAGTACTTC.

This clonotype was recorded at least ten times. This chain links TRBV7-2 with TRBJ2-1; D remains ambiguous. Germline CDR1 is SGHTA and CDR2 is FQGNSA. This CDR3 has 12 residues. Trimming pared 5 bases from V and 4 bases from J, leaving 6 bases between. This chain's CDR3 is CASSTDYNEQFF. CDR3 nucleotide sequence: TGTGCCAGCAGCACAGATTACAATGAGCAGTTCTTC.

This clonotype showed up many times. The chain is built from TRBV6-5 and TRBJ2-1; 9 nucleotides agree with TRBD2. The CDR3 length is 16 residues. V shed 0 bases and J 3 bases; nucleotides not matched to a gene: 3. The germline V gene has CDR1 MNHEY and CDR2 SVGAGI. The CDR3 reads CASSYSQRGDYNEQFF. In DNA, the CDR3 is TGTGCCAGCAGTTACTCGCAGCGGGGGGACTACAATGAGCAGTTCTTC.

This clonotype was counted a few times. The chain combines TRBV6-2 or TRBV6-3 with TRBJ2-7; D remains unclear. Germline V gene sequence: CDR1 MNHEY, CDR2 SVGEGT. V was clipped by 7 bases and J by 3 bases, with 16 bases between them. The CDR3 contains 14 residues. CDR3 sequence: CASTRSEAYYEQYV. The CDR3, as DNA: TGTGCCAGCACCCGATCCGAGGCGTACTACGAGCAGTACGTC.

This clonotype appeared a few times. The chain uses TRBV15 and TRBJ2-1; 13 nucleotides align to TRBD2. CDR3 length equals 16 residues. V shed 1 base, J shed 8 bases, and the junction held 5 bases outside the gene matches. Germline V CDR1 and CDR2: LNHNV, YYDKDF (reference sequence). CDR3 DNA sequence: TGTGCCACCAGCAGAGCTACTAGCGGGGGGGCCGATGAGCAGTTCTTC. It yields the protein CATSRATSGGADEQFF.

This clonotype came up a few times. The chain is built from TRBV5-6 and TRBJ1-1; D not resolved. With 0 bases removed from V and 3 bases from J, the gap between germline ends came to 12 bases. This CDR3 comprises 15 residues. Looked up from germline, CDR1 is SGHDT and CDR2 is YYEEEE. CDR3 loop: CASSLVSVKDTEAFF. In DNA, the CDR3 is TGTGCCAGCAGCTTGGTGTCAGTAAAGGACACTGAAGCTTTCTTT.

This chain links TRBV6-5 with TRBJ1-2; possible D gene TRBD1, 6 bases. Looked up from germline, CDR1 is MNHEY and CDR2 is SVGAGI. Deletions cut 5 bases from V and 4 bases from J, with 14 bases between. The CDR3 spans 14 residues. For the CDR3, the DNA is TGTGCCAGCAGTGCTCAGGGGCTGTCCTATGGCTACACCTTC. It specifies CASSAQGLSYGYTF.

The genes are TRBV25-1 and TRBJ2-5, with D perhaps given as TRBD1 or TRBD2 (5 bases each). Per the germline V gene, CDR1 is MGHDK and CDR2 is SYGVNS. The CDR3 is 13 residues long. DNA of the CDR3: TGTGTCACCTTGGGACGGATCCAAGAGACCCAGTACTTC. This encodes CVTLGRIQETQYF. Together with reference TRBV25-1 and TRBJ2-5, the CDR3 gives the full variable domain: EADIYQTPRYLVIGTGKKITLECSQTMGHDKMYWYQQDPGMELHLIHYSYGVNSTEKGDLSSESTVSRIRTEHFPLTLESARPSHTSQYLCVTLGRIQETQYFGPGTRLLVL.

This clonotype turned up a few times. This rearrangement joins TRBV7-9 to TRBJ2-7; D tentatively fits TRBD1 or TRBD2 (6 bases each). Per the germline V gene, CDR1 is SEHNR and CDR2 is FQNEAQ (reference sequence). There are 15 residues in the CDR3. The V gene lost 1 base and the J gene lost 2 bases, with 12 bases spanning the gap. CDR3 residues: CASSLDRGRAYEQYF. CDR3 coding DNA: TGTGCCAGCAGCTTAGATCGGGGGCGCGCCTACGAGCAGTACTTC.

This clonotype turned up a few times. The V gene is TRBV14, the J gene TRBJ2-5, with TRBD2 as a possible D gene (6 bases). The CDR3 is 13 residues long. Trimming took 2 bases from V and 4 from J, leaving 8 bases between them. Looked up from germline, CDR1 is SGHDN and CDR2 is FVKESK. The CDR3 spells CASSQWRGETQYF. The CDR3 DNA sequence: TGTGCCAGCAGCCAATGGCGGGGAGAGACCCAGTACTTC.

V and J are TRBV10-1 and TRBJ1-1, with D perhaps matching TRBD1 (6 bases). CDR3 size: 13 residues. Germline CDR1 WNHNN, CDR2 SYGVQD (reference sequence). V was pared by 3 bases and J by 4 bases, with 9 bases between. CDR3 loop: CASSDVGATEAFF. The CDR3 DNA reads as TGCGCCAGCAGTGACGTGGGGGCCACTGAAGCTTTCTTT.

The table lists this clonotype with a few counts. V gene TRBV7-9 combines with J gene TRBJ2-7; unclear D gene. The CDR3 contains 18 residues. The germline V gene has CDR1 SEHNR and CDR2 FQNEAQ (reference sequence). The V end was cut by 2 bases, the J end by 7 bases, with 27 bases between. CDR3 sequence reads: CASSLYPGFSHEAGEQYV. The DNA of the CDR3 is TGTGCCAGCAGCTTATACCCTGGATTCTCCCATGAGGCTGGTGAGCAGTACGTC.

CDR3 residues: CSARDGGGSSYEQYV. The DNA for the CDR3 is TGCAGTGCTAGAGATGGCGGGGGGAGCTCCTACGAGCAGTACGTC. V is TRBV20-1 and J is TRBJ2-7, with 8 nucleotides matching TRBD2. The CDR3 length is 15 residues. Germline assignment: CDR1 DFQATT and CDR2 SNEGSKA (reference sequence). After removal of 0 bases from V and 0 bases from J, the junction contained 4 bases not matched to a gene.

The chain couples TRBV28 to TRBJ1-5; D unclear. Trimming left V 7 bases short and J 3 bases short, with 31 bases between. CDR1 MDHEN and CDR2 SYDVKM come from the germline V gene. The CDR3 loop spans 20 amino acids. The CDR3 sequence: CASNFIRGQSIPGFNQPQHF. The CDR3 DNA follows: TGTGCCAGCAACTTCATCCGTGGCCAGTCCATTCCTGGCTTCAATCAGCCCCAGCATTTT. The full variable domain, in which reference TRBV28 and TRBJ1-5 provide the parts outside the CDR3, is DVKVTQSSRYLVKRTGEKVFLECVQDMDHENMFWYRQDPGLGLRLIYFSYDVKMKEKGDIPEGYSVSREKKERFSLILESASTNQTSMYLCASNFIRGQSIPGFNQPQHFGDGTRLSIL.